This entry lists 2 T cell receptor beta chains sequenced from one sample in a study of blood T cell repertoires in COVID-19. The table came from immunoSEQ multiplex PCR; TCRdb's copy has only in-frame clones and leaves some out. This repertoire shows 150,000 or so clones, over 70% found once; its top ten account for roughly 6.6%. Input material: peripheral blood. These receptors were taken from a man older than 75 with acute or convalescent COVID-19.

The J gene is TRBJ2-1, the V gene TRBV24-1; 12 bases are a match to TRBD2. CDR1 and CDR2 from the germline V gene are KGHDR and SFDVKD. The CDR3 length is 16 residues. V trimming: 5 bases; J trimming: 6 bases; junction bases outside the gene matches: 7. DNA of the CDR3: TGTGCCACCAGTGCTAGGTCTAGCGGGAGGGCCAATGAGCAGTTCTTC. This gives the protein CATSARSSGRANEQFF.

CDR3 in amino acids: CASSPPTGDNEQFF. The DNA of the CDR3 is TGTGCCAGCTCACCACCGACAGGGGACAATGAGCAGTTCTTC. The gene calls are TRBV18 and TRBJ2-1; TRBD1 agrees at 8 bases. The CDR3 consists of 14 residues. Per the germline V gene, CDR1 is KGHSH and CDR2 is LQKENI. V shed 0 bases and J 5 bases; nucleotides not matched to a gene: 0.